This is a list of T cell receptor beta chains from one sample in a study of blood T cell repertoires in COVID-19. This table comes from immunoSEQ multiplex PCR, and its TCRdb copy is limited to in-frame clones, with some not included. The sample has roughly 250,000 clones; over 70% are singletons. Material for sequencing was peripheral blood. These receptors were collected from a woman of 80 years or more with acute or convalescent COVID-19. CDR3s include the opening cysteine and the closing phenylalanine or tryptophan. D genes are given only for firm matches. Only some rows state a clone size, as once, few, many or a class for expanded clones.

clone size	V gene	J gene	D gene	CDR3 length	CDR3 DNA	CDR3 protein
.	TRBV5-5	TRBJ2-7	.	16	TGTGCCAGCAGCCCCCTTTGGCAGGGGGGTTCCTACGAGCAGTACTTC	CASSPLWQGGSYEQYF
.	TRBV11-2	TRBJ1-1	.	11	TGTGCCAGCAGCATAAACACTAAAGCTTTCTTT	CASSINTKAFF
.	TRBV7-2	TRBJ2-7	.	14	TGTGCCAGCAGCTTTCGGGGAAAACCCTACGAGCAGTACTTC	CASSFRGKPYEQYF
.	TRBV5-5	TRBJ2-3	.	15	TGTGCCAGCAGCTTGTTCGGCCCTGGGGCGGATACGCAGTATTTT	CASSLFGPGADTQYF
.	TRBV9	TRBJ2-7	TRBD2	16	TGTGCCAGCAGCGTAGGCGGGACTACCAGATCCTACGAGCAGTACTTC	CASSVGGTTRSYEQYF
.	TRBV7-9	TRBJ2-7	.	15	TGTGCCAGCAGCTCCCGCCAGACAGGAACCTACGAGCAGTACTTC	CASSSRQTGTYEQYF
once	TRBV7-3	TRBJ1-1	.	13	TGTGCCAGCAGCCTCCAACAGAACACTGAAGCTTTCTTT	CASSLQQNTEAFF
few	TRBV10-2	TRBJ1-6	TRBD1	14	TGCGCCAGCAATGCTGGGACAGAAAATTCACCCCTCCACTTT	CASNAGTENSPLHF
.	TRBV28	TRBJ1-2	.	15	TGTGCCAGCACCCCCGGTTTCAGGGGCTCCTATGGCTACACCTTC	CASTPGFRGSYGYTF
few	TRBV5-1	TRBJ1-2	TRBD1	16	TGCGCCAGCAGCCCCAGGACAGGGGGCGGCGACTATGGCTACACCTTC	CASSPRTGGGDYGYTF
.	TRBV3-1/TRBV3-2	TRBJ1-5	.	14	TGTGCCAGCAGCCTCCAGAATGGCAATCAGCCCCAGCATTTT	CASSLQNGNQPQHF
.	TRBV3-1/TRBV3-2	TRBJ2-4	TRBD1	14	TGTGCCAGCAGCCTACGGGGACAGGGCAACATTCAGTACTTC	CASSLRGQGNIQYF
.	TRBV11-2	TRBJ2-3	.	16	TGTGCCAGCAGCTTAGAACTCATATCACTCACAGATACGCAGTATTTT	CASSLELISLTDTQYF
.	TRBV30	TRBJ1-3	.	13	TGTGCCTGGAGTGTAACGGGTGGAAACACCATATATTTT	CAWSVTGGNTIYF
.	TRBV28	TRBJ2-7	TRBD1	15	TGTGCCAGCAGCCTAGGGGACAGGCGGACCTACGAGCAGTACTTC	CASSLGDRRTYEQYF
few	TRBV29-1	TRBJ2-1	TRBD1	12	TGCAGCGTCGAAATCTGGACAGGGAGGTTGTTCTTC	CSVEIWTGRLFF
.	TRBV18	TRBJ2-7	TRBD1	15	TGTGCCAGCTCACCTGGGCAGGGGGTCTCCTACGAGCAGTACTTC	CASSPGQGVSYEQYF
.	TRBV29-1	TRBJ2-1	.	14	TGCAGCGTCGCCCTCCGACAGAGCTACAATGAGCAGTTCTTC	CSVALRQSYNEQFF
.	TRBV19	TRBJ1-1	.	10	TGTGCCAGTACACCGGGTGAAGCTTTCTTT	CASTPGEAFF
.	TRBV11-3	TRBJ2-1	TRBD2	15	TGTGCCAGCAGCTTAGATGGGACTAGATACAATGAGCAGTTCTTC	CASSLDGTRYNEQFF
.	TRBV7-9	TRBJ1-3	.	15	TGTGCCAGCAGCTTTCATAGGGAGTCTGGAAACACCATATATTTT	CASSFHRESGNTIYF
.	TRBV7-2	TRBJ2-1	TRBD2	15	TGTGCCAGCAGTTCACTAGCGGGGAAATACAATGAGCAGTTCTTC	CASSSLAGKYNEQFF
.	TRBV27	TRBJ1-1	.	14	TGTGCCAGCAGGCGCGGTTTAACTACCTCCGAAGCTTTCTTT	CASRRGLTTSEAFF
.	TRBV6-5	TRBJ1-4	.	13	TGTGCCAGCAGTCCCCGTAATAATGAAAAACTGTTTTTT	CASSPRNNEKLFF
.	TRBV7-2	TRBJ2-5	TRBD2	17	TGTGCCAGCAGCGCCCGCCCGCTGACTAGCTACCAAGAGACCCAGTACTTC	CASSARPLTSYQETQYF
.	TRBV11-3	TRBJ2-7	.	15	TGTGCCAGCAGCCCCAACAGATTCAGCTCCTACGAGCAGTACTTC	CASSPNRFSSYEQYF
few	TRBV6-4	TRBJ1-3	.	12	TGTGCCAGAAGACAGATCGTAAACACCATATATTTT	CARRQIVNTIYF
once	TRBV5-4	TRBJ2-7	.	14	TGTGCCAGCAGCTTGGCGGGGTTGGGGAGCGAGCAGTACTTC	CASSLAGLGSEQYF
.	TRBV2	TRBJ2-1	TRBD2	15	TGTGCCAGCAGTGACAAGCGGGGAGTGCGCAATGAGCAGTTCTTC	CASSDKRGVRNEQFF
.	TRBV5-1	TRBJ2-3	TRBD2	18	TGCGCCAGCAGCCCTAGACCGACTAGCGGGAGGGCCGCAGATACGCAGTATTTT	CASSPRPTSGRAADTQYF
.	TRBV7-2	TRBJ1-5	.	13	TGTGCCAGCAGCAACAGTAGAGATCAGCCCCAGCATTTT	CASSNSRDQPQHF
once	TRBV11-2	TRBJ2-1	TRBD2	16	TGTGCCAGCAGCCCCAGACTAGCGGGAGTCTGGAATGAGCAGTTCTTC	CASSPRLAGVWNEQFF
.	TRBV6-5	TRBJ1-3	TRBD1	14	TGTGCCAGCAGTCGGACAGGAGCTGGAAACACCATATATTTT	CASSRTGAGNTIYF
.	TRBV27	TRBJ2-7	.	12	TGTGCCAGCAGTTTCGTCGGGGGCGAGCAGTACTTC	CASSFVGGEQYF
once	TRBV19	TRBJ2-7	TRBD1	15	TGTGCCAGTAGTATAGGAGCAGGGGGCCGCTACGAGCAGTACTTC	CASSIGAGGRYEQYF
.	TRBV15	TRBJ1-4	TRBD1	15	TGTGCCACCAGCGAGACAGGGGGCGTCGGTGAAAAACTGTTTTTT	CATSETGGVGEKLFF
.	TRBV3-1/TRBV3-2	TRBJ2-5	TRBD2	19	TGTGCCAGCAGCCAGATTGGGACTAGCGGGGGATGGGGGCAAGAGACCCAGTACTTC	CASSQIGTSGGWGQETQYF
few	TRBV18	TRBJ2-6	.	16	TGTGCCAGCTCCCCGGTAACAGCCTCTGGGGCCAACGTCCTGACTTTC	CASSPVTASGANVLTF
many	TRBV3-1/TRBV3-2	TRBJ1-1	TRBD1	15	TGTGCCAGCAGCCAAGGAGGGACAGGGGCATCTGAAGCTTTCTTT	CASSQGGTGASEAFF
.	TRBV30	TRBJ2-2	TRBD1	15	TGTGCCTGGAACGTCCGGGACAGCTATTTGGGGGAGCTGTTTTTT	CAWNVRDSYLGELFF
.	TRBV10-2	TRBJ1-1	TRBD1	13	TGCGCCGAGACAGGGGGCATGAACACTGAAGCTTTCTTT	CAETGGMNTEAFF
.	TRBV27	TRBJ1-6	.	15	TGTGCCAGCAGTGGGCGGAAGGGGATGAATTCACCCCTCCACTTT	CASSGRKGMNSPLHF
.	TRBV9	TRBJ2-7	TRBD2	15	TGTGCCAGCAGCCCCGACCCTAGCGGGGTCTACGAGCAGTACTTC	CASSPDPSGVYEQYF
.	TRBV15	TRBJ1-4	.	18	TGTGCCACCAGCAGGGACCCGTTGGCGGGGGCAACTAATGAAAAACTGTTTTTT	CATSRDPLAGATNEKLFF
.	TRBV6-5	TRBJ1-5	.	13	TGTGCCAGCAGTTTCGACAGCTATCAGCCCCAGCATTTT	CASSFDSYQPQHF
.	TRBV5-1	TRBJ2-7	TRBD1	15	TGCGCCAGCAGCTTAGGTGGACAGGGGGCGTCCGAGCAGTACTTC	CASSLGGQGASEQYF
.	TRBV6-6	TRBJ2-1	.	16	TGTGCCAGCAGCTCACCCAGCGGGGACAGGTTCAATGAGCAGTTCTTC	CASSSPSGDRFNEQFF
.	TRBV30	TRBJ1-4	TRBD1	14	TGTGCCTGGAGTCCCGGGACAGGGGTAGAAAAACTGTTTTTT	CAWSPGTGVEKLFF